The rows below give T cell receptor beta chains drawn from one sample of a study of molecular identifiers for immune sequencing clone quantification. TCRdb re-derived calls from the PCR reads in MiXCR, one entry per CDR3 protein. The sample contains 300,000 to 400,000 distinct CDR3 sequences, about a quarter of which appear only once. Sequences were obtained from naive CD8+ T cells from blood, with Jurkat cell RNA spiked in. The receptors shown here come from a human donor in good health. Some libraries in this study had Jurkat cell RNA spiked in. The CDR3 runs from the conserved cysteine through the conserved F or W. A D gene is named only where the DNA matches it firmly. Size tells how often a clone was seen (once, few, many) or the class of an expanded clone, and some rows leave it out.

cdr3_nt: TGTGCCAGCAGCCCCCTTCCGGGGATAGCGCCGAACACTGAAGCTTTCTTT
cdr3_aa: CASSPLPGIAPNTEAFF
clone_size: many
j_call: TRBJ1-1
d_call: NA
v_call: TRBV14

cdr3_nt: TGTGCCAGCAGTTACCGCTGGGACAGGGGGGAAGAGACCCAGTACTTC
cdr3_aa: CASSYRWDRGEETQYF
clone_size: few
j_call: TRBJ2-5
d_call: TRBD1
v_call: TRBV6-6

cdr3_nt: TGTGCCAGCAGTGCTAGCGGCGACAGCACAGATACGCAGTATTTT
cdr3_aa: CASSASGDSTDTQYF
clone_size: few
j_call: TRBJ2-3
d_call: TRBD2
v_call: TRBV12-3/TRBV12-4

cdr3_nt: TGTGCCAGCAGCTCCGGGAAGCCTCGGGATACGCAGTATTTT
cdr3_aa: CASSSGKPRDTQYF
clone_size: NA
j_call: TRBJ2-3
d_call: NA
v_call: TRBV6-5

cdr3_nt: TGTGCCAGCAGCCCCGCGGGGGGTAGTTCTTATCGAGAGACCCAGTACTTC
cdr3_aa: CASSPAGGSSYRETQYF
clone_size: many
j_call: TRBJ2-5
d_call: TRBD2
v_call: TRBV7-2

cdr3_nt: TGCAGCGTTAGACCGGCCACCGGGGAGCTGGTTTTT
cdr3_aa: CSVRPATGELVF
clone_size: NA
j_call: TRBJ2-2
d_call: NA
v_call: TRBV29-1

cdr3_nt: TGTGCCACCAGTGATGGGACAGGTGCGTCGGGTCAGCCCCAGCATTTT
cdr3_aa: CATSDGTGASGQPQHF
clone_size: many
j_call: TRBJ1-5
d_call: TRBD1
v_call: TRBV24-1

cdr3_nt: TGTGCAAGTCGCTTCGGAATTAGCGGGAACACCGGGGAGCTGTTTTTT
cdr3_aa: CASRFGISGNTGELFF
clone_size: NA
j_call: TRBJ2-2
d_call: NA
v_call: TRBV12-2

cdr3_nt: TGTGCCAGCAGTTACCGCGGAGCGGCGGCCTACGAGCAGTACTTC
cdr3_aa: CASSYRGAAAYEQYF
clone_size: few
j_call: TRBJ2-7
d_call: NA
v_call: TRBV27

cdr3_nt: TGCAGTGCTAGAGGCCCCGGGGCAACTGAAGCTTTCTTT
cdr3_aa: CSARGPGATEAFF
clone_size: many
j_call: TRBJ1-1
d_call: NA
v_call: TRBV20-1

cdr3_nt: TGTGCCAGCAGTTCGCCGGCCCGCCTCACAGATACGCAGTATTTT
cdr3_aa: CASSSPARLTDTQYF
clone_size: few
j_call: TRBJ2-3
d_call: NA
v_call: TRBV6-2/TRBV6-3

cdr3_nt: TGTGCCACAACGGGACTAGCGGGGGGCAGCACAGATACGCAGTATTTT
cdr3_aa: CATTGLAGGSTDTQYF
clone_size: few
j_call: TRBJ2-3
d_call: TRBD2
v_call: TRBV19

cdr3_nt: TGCGCCAGCAGCTCACAGGGGCCTTACACAGATACGCAGTATTTT
cdr3_aa: CASSSQGPYTDTQYF
clone_size: many
j_call: TRBJ2-3
d_call: TRBD1
v_call: TRBV5-1

cdr3_nt: TGTGCCAGCAGAACAGGAGGCAGTAAGCCCAAGAAGCAATACTTC
cdr3_aa: CASRTGGSKPKKQYF
clone_size: NA
j_call: TRBJ2-7
d_call: NA
v_call: TRBV27

cdr3_nt: TGTGCCAGCAGCTTGGGTAGGTCGAGGGGCTCTCACTACGAGCAGTACTTC
cdr3_aa: CASSLGRSRGSHYEQYF
clone_size: few
j_call: TRBJ2-7
d_call: NA
v_call: TRBV7-2

cdr3_nt: TGTGCCATCAGTTCCCCAATTGGCAGGGGAGTCGGTGAAAAACTGTTTTTT
cdr3_aa: CAISSPIGRGVGEKLFF
clone_size: few
j_call: TRBJ1-4
d_call: NA
v_call: TRBV15

cdr3_nt: TGTGCCAGCAGTGACTATCTGGGGAGTGAAGCTTTCTTT
cdr3_aa: CASSDYLGSEAFF
clone_size: few
j_call: TRBJ1-1
d_call: NA
v_call: TRBV6-4

cdr3_nt: TGTGCCAGCAGCAGGGTAGGGACTGAAGCTTTCTTT
cdr3_aa: CASSRVGTEAFF
clone_size: few
j_call: TRBJ1-1
d_call: NA
v_call: TRBV6-1

cdr3_nt: TGTGCCAGCAGTTACTCGATTGGGGTTGCTACTGAGCAGTTCTTC
cdr3_aa: CASSYSIGVATEQFF
clone_size: many
j_call: TRBJ2-1
d_call: NA
v_call: TRBV6-6

cdr3_nt: TGTGCCAGCAGCTTAGGTCTAGCGGGAGGGCCGAGTGGGCAGTTCTTC
cdr3_aa: CASSLGLAGGPSGQFF
clone_size: many
j_call: TRBJ2-1
d_call: TRBD2
v_call: TRBV7-9

cdr3_nt: TGTGCCAGCAGCCCTAGTCGAGGACAGGGCCACGAGCAGTACTTC
cdr3_aa: CASSPSRGQGHEQYF
clone_size: many
j_call: TRBJ2-7
d_call: TRBD1
v_call: TRBV7-9

cdr3_nt: TGTGCCAGCAGCTTAGGCCGGTTCTGGCAGCGGTCGAACACCGGGGAGCTGTTTTTT
cdr3_aa: CASSLGRFWQRSNTGELFF
clone_size: few
j_call: TRBJ2-2
d_call: NA
v_call: TRBV13

cdr3_nt: TGTGCCAGCAGCTTCCCAGCCAACTATGGCTACACCTTC
cdr3_aa: CASSFPANYGYTF
clone_size: NA
j_call: TRBJ1-2
d_call: NA
v_call: TRBV7-2

cdr3_nt: TGTGCCAGCAGCCCAATGCCGGGACTAGGGACCTACGAGCAGTACTTC
cdr3_aa: CASSPMPGLGTYEQYF
clone_size: few
j_call: TRBJ2-7
d_call: TRBD2
v_call: TRBV27

cdr3_nt: TGTGCCAGCAGCTTAGCTAGCGTCAAGAGTACGGATACGCAGTATTTT
cdr3_aa: CASSLASVKSTDTQYF
clone_size: many
j_call: TRBJ2-3
d_call: NA
v_call: TRBV7-2

cdr3_nt: TGCAGTGCTAGAGAGGGGCCGGGACAAAAGGCCTACGAGCAGTACTTC
cdr3_aa: CSAREGPGQKAYEQYF
clone_size: NA
j_call: TRBJ2-7
d_call: NA
v_call: TRBV20-1

cdr3_nt: TGTGCCAGCAGCTCCGGGACTACACGAACCGGGGAGCTGTTTTTT
cdr3_aa: CASSSGTTRTGELFF
clone_size: few
j_call: TRBJ2-2
d_call: TRBD2
v_call: TRBV7-6

cdr3_nt: TGTGCCAGCAGTTTAGGCCACACCTACGAGCAGTACTTC
cdr3_aa: CASSLGHTYEQYF
clone_size: NA
j_call: TRBJ2-7
d_call: NA
v_call: TRBV27

cdr3_nt: TGTGCCAGCATGGAGTACAGGGGGGCATTGGAGCAGTACTTC
cdr3_aa: CASMEYRGALEQYF
clone_size: many
j_call: TRBJ2-7
d_call: TRBD1
v_call: TRBV27

cdr3_nt: TGTGCCAGCACGATAGCGGGGGACTACAATGAGCAGTTCTTC
cdr3_aa: CASTIAGDYNEQFF
clone_size: NA
j_call: TRBJ2-1
d_call: TRBD2
v_call: TRBV6-2/TRBV6-3

cdr3_nt: TGTGCCAGCAGCCCAGAAGAGGCGAACGGGTACGAGCAGTACTTC
cdr3_aa: CASSPEEANGYEQYF
clone_size: many
j_call: TRBJ2-7
d_call: NA
v_call: TRBV4-2

cdr3_nt: TGCAGCGCGGGGGAAGCGAATCAGCCCCAGCATTTT
cdr3_aa: CSAGEANQPQHF
clone_size: many
j_call: TRBJ1-5
d_call: NA
v_call: TRBV29-1

cdr3_nt: TGTGCCAGCAGTCAAGCAGGGCACAATCAGCCCCAGCATTTT
cdr3_aa: CASSQAGHNQPQHF
clone_size: many
j_call: TRBJ1-5
d_call: NA
v_call: TRBV27

cdr3_nt: TGTGCCAGCAGCCGCCCTGGGCTGAGCTCTGGAAACACCATATATTTT
cdr3_aa: CASSRPGLSSGNTIYF
clone_size: many
j_call: TRBJ1-3
d_call: NA
v_call: TRBV14

cdr3_nt: TGTGCCAGCGGTGAATGGAGCACAGATACGCAGTATTTT
cdr3_aa: CASGEWSTDTQYF
clone_size: NA
j_call: TRBJ2-3
d_call: NA
v_call: TRBV2

cdr3_nt: TGTGCCAGTAGTATAGTCAGGGCAACCTACAATGAGCAGTTCTTC
cdr3_aa: CASSIVRATYNEQFF
clone_size: NA
j_call: TRBJ2-1
d_call: NA
v_call: TRBV19

cdr3_nt: TGTGCCAGCAGTTACTCGGAAGCGTACGAGCAGTACTTC
cdr3_aa: CASSYSEAYEQYF
clone_size: NA
j_call: TRBJ2-7
d_call: NA
v_call: TRBV6-2/TRBV6-3

cdr3_nt: TGTGCCAGCAGTCTCCCGGGACTAGGGGGAAACATTCAGTACTTC
cdr3_aa: CASSLPGLGGNIQYF
clone_size: NA
j_call: TRBJ2-4
d_call: TRBD2
v_call: TRBV28

cdr3_nt: TGTGCCAGCAGCCAAGAAAGAGGGCTAGCGGCCTACCAAGAGACCCAGTACTTC
cdr3_aa: CASSQERGLAAYQETQYF
clone_size: NA
j_call: TRBJ2-5
d_call: TRBD2
v_call: TRBV3-1

cdr3_nt: TGCGCCAGCAGCCAAGATTTGGTAGCGGGACCAGATACGCAGTATTTT
cdr3_aa: CASSQDLVAGPDTQYF
clone_size: NA
j_call: TRBJ2-3
d_call: TRBD2
v_call: TRBV4-3

cdr3_nt: TGTGCCATCAGTGAGCCCGGGACAGGGGAACCCCTCCACTTT
cdr3_aa: CAISEPGTGEPLHF
clone_size: NA
j_call: TRBJ1-6
d_call: TRBD1
v_call: TRBV10-3

cdr3_nt: TGTGCCAGTAGTGCCTGGACAGGGGGCACAGATACGCAGTATTTT
cdr3_aa: CASSAWTGGTDTQYF
clone_size: few
j_call: TRBJ2-3
d_call: TRBD1
v_call: TRBV19

cdr3_nt: TGTGCCACCAGTTCGGTCGAGGATGAAGCTTTCTTT
cdr3_aa: CATSSVEDEAFF
clone_size: many
j_call: TRBJ1-1
d_call: NA
v_call: TRBV24-1

cdr3_nt: TGTGCCAGCAGCTCGATAGCGAACTACAATGAGCAGTTCTTC
cdr3_aa: CASSSIANYNEQFF
clone_size: few
j_call: TRBJ2-1
d_call: NA
v_call: TRBV7-9

cdr3_nt: TGTGCCAGCAGTGAAGTGGGGGGCGGGGAGACCCAGCACTTC
cdr3_aa: CASSEVGGGETQHF
clone_size: NA
j_call: TRBJ2-5
d_call: NA
v_call: TRBV25-1

cdr3_nt: TGTGCCAGCAGCCCCATGAGACCCACAGATACGCAGTATTTT
cdr3_aa: CASSPMRPTDTQYF
clone_size: NA
j_call: TRBJ2-3
d_call: NA
v_call: TRBV13

cdr3_nt: TGCAGCGTTGTTCAGGGAACCGGGGAGCTGCTTTTT
cdr3_aa: CSVVQGTGELLF
clone_size: NA
j_call: TRBJ2-2
d_call: NA
v_call: TRBV29-1

cdr3_nt: TGTGCCAGCAGTTACTCGAGTACGGATCATAGCTCCTACGAGCAGTACTTC
cdr3_aa: CASSYSSTDHSSYEQYF
clone_size: few
j_call: TRBJ2-7
d_call: NA
v_call: TRBV6-6

cdr3_nt: TGTGCCAGCAGCCGGAATATGAACACTGAAGCTTTCTTT
cdr3_aa: CASSRNMNTEAFF
clone_size: many
j_call: TRBJ1-1
d_call: NA
v_call: TRBV7-6

cdr3_nt: TGTGCCAGCAGCGAGGCAGGGTTCGCGAACACCGGGGAGCTGTTTTTT
cdr3_aa: CASSEAGFANTGELFF
clone_size: NA
j_call: TRBJ2-2
d_call: NA
v_call: TRBV9

cdr3_nt: TGTGCCAGCAGCTTAACTCAGGGAGAGAACACTGAAGCTTTCTTT
cdr3_aa: CASSLTQGENTEAFF
clone_size: many
j_call: TRBJ1-1
d_call: NA
v_call: TRBV7-9

cdr3_nt: TGTGCCAGCAGCCCCCAGGGGTTTATTGAGCCCCAGTACTTC
cdr3_aa: CASSPQGFIEPQYF
clone_size: NA
j_call: TRBJ2-5
d_call: NA
v_call: TRBV9

cdr3_nt: TGTGCCAGCTCACCAGCAGGGGGGGGCAATCAGCCCCAGCATTTT
cdr3_aa: CASSPAGGGNQPQHF
clone_size: NA
j_call: TRBJ1-5
d_call: TRBD1
v_call: TRBV18

cdr3_nt: TGTGCCAGCAGCTTGAGTGGACCATCCTTGGGATCACCCCTCCACTTT
cdr3_aa: CASSLSGPSLGSPLHF
clone_size: few
j_call: TRBJ1-6
d_call: NA
v_call: TRBV5-4